The clone carrying this T cell receptor beta chain was detected a few times. Its antigen is as yet unknown. CDR1 is DFQATT and CDR2 is SNEGSKA in the germline V gene (reference sequence). V lost 6 bases, J lost 1 base, and 8 bases stayed unmatched. CDR3 length: 14 amino acids. The data belong to a study of T cell repertoires in cytomegalovirus infection. In the study overall: Public signatures in TCR beta pointed to CMV infection and matching HLA type.

Study results and caveats: Summed frequency of public TCR beta families distinguished CMV carriers with the relevant HLA. The ex vivo response was dominated by HLA-C-restricted CMV-specific TCR beta clonotypes.

TCRdb reanalysed the reads using MiXCR and keeps one entry per CDR3 protein. The sample lists 150,000 to 180,000 distinct CDR3 sequences; around 24% were seen once. What was sequenced was PBMCs. This TCR was sampled from a human donor in good health (CMV status not recorded). Some clones in this sample may be carry-over from other donors' samples. V and J are TRBV20-1 and TRBJ2-7, with TRBD1 matching 8 bases. CDR3 residues: CSAPDRGDSYEQYF. The CDR3 DNA follows: TGCAGTGCACCCGACAGGGGCGATTCCTACGAGCAGTACTTC.